This entry is about one T cell receptor (beta chain). These data are taken from a study of blood T cell repertoires in COVID-19. On the study more broadly: Nucleic acid was either cDNA or gDNA, and it came from T cells, B-cell-depleted T cells, or PBMCs.

Individuals drawn from 24 US areas were about 18 to 95 years old. Assignments of participants to cohorts depended upon their own reported clinical history. CDR1 and CDR2 (germline): SGHTA, FQGNSA. V shed 2 bases and J 6 bases; nucleotides not matched to a gene: 1. The CDR3 length is 13 residues. Sequencing used immunoSEQ multiplex PCR; TCRdb keeps in-frame clones, though not all of them. Here the sample spans 300,000 to 400,000 clones, 90% being singletons. V gene TRBV7-2 combines with J gene TRBJ1-2; TRBD1 aligns across 9 bases. The sequencing sample was made of PBMCs or T cells enriched from blood (not recorded which). The clonotype comes from a woman between 25 and 40 years old who had been exposed to COVID-19. The CDR3 sequence: CASSLYRGHGYTF. The CDR3 region has the DNA TGTGCCAGCAGCTTATACAGGGGGCATGGCTACACCTTC.